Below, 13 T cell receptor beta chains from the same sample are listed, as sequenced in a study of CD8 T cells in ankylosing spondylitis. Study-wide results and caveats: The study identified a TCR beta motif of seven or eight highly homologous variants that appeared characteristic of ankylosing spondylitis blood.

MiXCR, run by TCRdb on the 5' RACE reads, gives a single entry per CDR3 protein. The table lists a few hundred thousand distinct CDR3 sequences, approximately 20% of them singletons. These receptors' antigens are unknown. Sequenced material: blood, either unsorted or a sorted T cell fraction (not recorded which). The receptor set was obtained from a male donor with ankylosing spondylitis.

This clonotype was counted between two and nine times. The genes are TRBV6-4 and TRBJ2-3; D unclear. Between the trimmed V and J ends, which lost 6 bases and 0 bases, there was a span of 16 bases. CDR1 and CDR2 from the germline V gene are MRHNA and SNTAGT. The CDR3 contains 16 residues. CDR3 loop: CASSALPDTSTDTQYF. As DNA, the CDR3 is TGTGCCAGCAGCGCCCTTCCAGATACTAGCACAGATACGCAGTATTTT.

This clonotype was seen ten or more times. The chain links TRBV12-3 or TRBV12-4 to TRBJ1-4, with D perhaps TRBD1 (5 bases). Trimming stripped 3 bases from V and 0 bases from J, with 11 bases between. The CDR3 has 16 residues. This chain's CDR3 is CASSFAVGATNEKLFF. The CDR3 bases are TGTGCCAGCAGTTTTGCTGTGGGGGCAACTAATGAAAAACTGTTTTTT.

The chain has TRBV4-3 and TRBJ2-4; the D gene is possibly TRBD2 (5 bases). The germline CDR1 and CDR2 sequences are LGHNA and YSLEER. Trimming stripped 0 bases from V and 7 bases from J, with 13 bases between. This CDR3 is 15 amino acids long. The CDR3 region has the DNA TGCGCCAGCAGCCAAGATAAATTACTAGTGAACATTCAGTACTTC. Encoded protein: CASSQDKLLVNIQYF.

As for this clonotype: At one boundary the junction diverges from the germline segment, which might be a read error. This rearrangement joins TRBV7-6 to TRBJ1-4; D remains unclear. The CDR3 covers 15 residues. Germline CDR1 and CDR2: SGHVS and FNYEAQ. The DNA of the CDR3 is TGTGCCAGCAGCTTATACCCGGCGAGCTATGAAGAACTGTTTTTT. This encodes CASSLYPASYEELFF.

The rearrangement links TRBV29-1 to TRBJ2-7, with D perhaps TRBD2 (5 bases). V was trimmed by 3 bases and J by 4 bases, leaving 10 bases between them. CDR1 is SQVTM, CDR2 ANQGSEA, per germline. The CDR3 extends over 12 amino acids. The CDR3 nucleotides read TGCAGCGTTGAGCTAGCCCCTTACGAGCAGTACTTC. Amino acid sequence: CSVELAPYEQYF.

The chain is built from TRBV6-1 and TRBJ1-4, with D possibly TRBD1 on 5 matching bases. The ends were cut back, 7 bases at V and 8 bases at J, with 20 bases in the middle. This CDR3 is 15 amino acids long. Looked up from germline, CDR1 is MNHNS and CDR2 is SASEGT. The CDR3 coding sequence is TGTGCCAGCATGGGCAGTTCGGAGAAGGGGGAAAAACTGTTTTTT. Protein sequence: CASMGSSEKGEKLFF.

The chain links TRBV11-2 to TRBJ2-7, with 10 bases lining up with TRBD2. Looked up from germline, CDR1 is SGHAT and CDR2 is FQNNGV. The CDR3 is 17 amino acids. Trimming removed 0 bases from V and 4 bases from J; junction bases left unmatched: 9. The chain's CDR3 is CASSLDMALAGVYEQYF. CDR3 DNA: TGTGCCAGCAGCTTAGATATGGCTCTAGCGGGAGTTTACGAGCAGTACTTC.

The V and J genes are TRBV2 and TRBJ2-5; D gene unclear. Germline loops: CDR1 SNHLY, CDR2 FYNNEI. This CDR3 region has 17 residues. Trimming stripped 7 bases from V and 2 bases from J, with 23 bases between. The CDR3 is CASIPGRNVPAQETQYF. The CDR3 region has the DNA TGTGCCAGCATCCCCGGCCGAAACGTCCCGGCTCAAGAGACCCAGTACTTC.

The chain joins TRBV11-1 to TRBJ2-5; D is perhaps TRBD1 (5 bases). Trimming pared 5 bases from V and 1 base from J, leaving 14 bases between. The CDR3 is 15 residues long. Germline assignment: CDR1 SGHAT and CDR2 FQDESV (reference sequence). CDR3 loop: CASSHLSGAQETQYF. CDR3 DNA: TGTGCCAGCAGCCACCTGAGTGGGGCCCAAGAGACCCAGTACTTC.

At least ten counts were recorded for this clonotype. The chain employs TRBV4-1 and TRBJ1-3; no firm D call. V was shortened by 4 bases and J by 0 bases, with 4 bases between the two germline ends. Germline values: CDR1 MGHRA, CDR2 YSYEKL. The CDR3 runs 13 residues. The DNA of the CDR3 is TGCGCCAGCAGCCCCACCTCTGGAAACACCATATATTTT. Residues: CASSPTSGNTIYF.

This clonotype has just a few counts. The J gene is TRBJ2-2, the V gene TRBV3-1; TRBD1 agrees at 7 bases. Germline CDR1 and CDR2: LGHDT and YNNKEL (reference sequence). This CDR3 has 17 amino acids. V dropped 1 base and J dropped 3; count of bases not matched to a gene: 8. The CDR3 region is CASSQGIRDRDTGELFF. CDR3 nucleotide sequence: TGTGCCAGCAGCCAAGGAATACGGGACAGAGACACCGGGGAGCTGTTTTTT.

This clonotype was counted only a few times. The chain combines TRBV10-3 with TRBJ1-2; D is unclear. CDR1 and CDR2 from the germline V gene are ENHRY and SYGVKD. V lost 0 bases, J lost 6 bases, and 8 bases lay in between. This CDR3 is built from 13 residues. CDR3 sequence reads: CAISESGRHGYTF. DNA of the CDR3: TGTGCCATCAGTGAGTCCGGTCGACATGGCTACACCTTC.

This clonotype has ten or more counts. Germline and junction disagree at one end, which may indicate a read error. The CDR3 region has the DNA TGCAGTGCTCGAGAAGTTGGGGGTGAGGATGAGCAGTTCTTC. This codes for CSAREVGGEDEQFF. This chain joins TRBV20-1 and TRBJ2-1; the D call may be TRBD1 or TRBD2 (5 bases each). CDR1 and CDR2 (germline): DFQATT, SNEGSKA (reference sequence). The CDR3 totals 14 residues.